This TCR beta chain was observed in a study of T cells in Graves' hyperthyroidism and ophthalmopathy. Broader study findings: Ophthalmopathy and stable hyperthyroidism were told apart by a 13 V-J model.

Germline-derived CDR1 and CDR2 are WNHNN and SYGVQD (reference sequence). V lost 4 bases and J 2 bases, leaving 9 bases between the germline ends. The CDR3 runs to 14 residues. Amplification of TCR beta CDR3 regions was performed using RNA transcripts as template. An initial round of RT-PCR targeting the TCR CDR3 relied on the HTBI primer set. One entry per CDR3 protein, called by TCRdb with MiXCR from the multiplex PCR reads. The data contain over 350,000 distinct CDR3 sequences, more than 13% of them singletons. This clonotype was detected ten times or more. The antigen remains undetermined. Material for sequencing was blood. The chain is built from TRBV10-1 and TRBJ2-1; either TRBD1 or TRBD2 may supply D (5 bases each). The receptor comes from a man in his forties or fifties with Graves' ophthalmopathy. CDR3 in amino acids: CASSAGTPYNEQFF. As DNA, the CDR3 is TGCGCCAGCAGTGCGGGGACCCCCTACAATGAGCAGTTCTTC.